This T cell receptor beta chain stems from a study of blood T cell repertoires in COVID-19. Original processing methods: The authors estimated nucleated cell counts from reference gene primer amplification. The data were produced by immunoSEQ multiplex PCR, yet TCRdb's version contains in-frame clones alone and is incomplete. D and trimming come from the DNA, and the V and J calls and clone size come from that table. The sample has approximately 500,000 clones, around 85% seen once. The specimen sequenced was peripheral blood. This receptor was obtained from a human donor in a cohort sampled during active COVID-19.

CDR3 amino acids: CASSLAFGTGASYEQYF. DNA of the CDR3: TGTGCCAGCAGCTTAGCCTTCGGGACAGGGGCCTCCTACGAGCAGTACTTC. V is TRBV7-2 and J is TRBJ2-7; 10 bases align to TRBD1. The CDR3 sequence is 17 residues long. V dropped 0 bases and J dropped 0; count of bases not matched to a gene: 5. Germline CDR1 SGHTA, CDR2 FQGNSA.